A selection of T cell receptor beta chains follows, all from one sample in a study of T cells after posttransplantation cyclophosphamide. TCRdb's table, derived via immunoSEQ multiplex PCR, lists solely in-frame clones and lacks some. Recorded here are 8,000 to 10,000 clones, none singletons. The sequencing here drew on PBMCs, taken around 350 days after allogeneic stem cell transplant with posttransplant cyclophosphamide. The receptors stem from a male patient between 45 and 60 years old who received an allogeneic stem cell transplant from a related donor and was CMV-positive. Some T cells may arise from the graft donor. CDR3s include the opening cysteine and the closing phenylalanine or tryptophan.

j_call v_call cdr3_aa
TRBJ2-5 TRBV5-4 CASSTGGEWETQYF
TRBJ2-5 TRBV10-3 CAISNRGQETQYF
TRBJ1-1 TRBV6-5 CASKGRIFMNTEAFF
TRBJ1-1 TRBV11-2 CASSPAGDTEAFF
TRBJ2-3 TRBV29-1 CSVAGLAGGTSTDTQYF
TRBJ1-5 TRBV10-2 CASLQGGNQPQHF
TRBJ2-2 TRBV5-6 CASSSGTSDTGELFF
TRBJ2-5 TRBV2 CASTFPEETQYF
TRBJ1-4 TRBV5-8 CASSWGWTGEVEKLFF
TRBJ1-5 TRBV4-3 CASSQDRGQPQHF
TRBJ2-1 TRBV6-4 CASSDDAGVRNEQFF
TRBJ2-3 TRBV6-5 CASSSGTGTDTQYF
TRBJ1-1 TRBV19 CASSITGLRAGTEAFF
TRBJ2-1 TRBV7-2 CASSFRQGDEQFF
TRBJ1-5 TRBV15 CATSGTVGNQPQHF
TRBJ2-1 TRBV7-2 CASSLASSGSWDEQFF
TRBJ1-5 TRBV7-2 CASSPWTGGNQPQHF